This TCR beta chain was recorded in a study of CD4 and CD8 cells across lung adenocarcinoma regions. This clonotype is labeled medium-sized. Samples came from patients with localized non-small cell lung adenocarcinoma. Via MiXCR, TCRdb re-called the PCR reads, giving one row per CDR3 protein. The table shows just under 10,000 distinct CDR3 sequences, with about half occurring only once. Germline assignment: CDR1 MNHEY and CDR2 SVGAGI. J was trimmed by 7 bases and V by 4 bases; bases with no gene match: 6. The CDR3 is 16 residues long. Sequencing used CD4+ T cells from the margin of a lung tumor. This chain joins TRBV6-5 and TRBJ1-6; TRBD1 matches at 11 bases. This receptor was taken from a male donor with lung adenocarcinoma. The CD4 and CD8 labels of this study may be unreliable. The CDR3 nucleotides are TGTGCCAGCAGTTTCTCCGGGACAGGGGGAAATTCACCCCTCCACTTT. As protein: CASSFSGTGGNSPLHF.